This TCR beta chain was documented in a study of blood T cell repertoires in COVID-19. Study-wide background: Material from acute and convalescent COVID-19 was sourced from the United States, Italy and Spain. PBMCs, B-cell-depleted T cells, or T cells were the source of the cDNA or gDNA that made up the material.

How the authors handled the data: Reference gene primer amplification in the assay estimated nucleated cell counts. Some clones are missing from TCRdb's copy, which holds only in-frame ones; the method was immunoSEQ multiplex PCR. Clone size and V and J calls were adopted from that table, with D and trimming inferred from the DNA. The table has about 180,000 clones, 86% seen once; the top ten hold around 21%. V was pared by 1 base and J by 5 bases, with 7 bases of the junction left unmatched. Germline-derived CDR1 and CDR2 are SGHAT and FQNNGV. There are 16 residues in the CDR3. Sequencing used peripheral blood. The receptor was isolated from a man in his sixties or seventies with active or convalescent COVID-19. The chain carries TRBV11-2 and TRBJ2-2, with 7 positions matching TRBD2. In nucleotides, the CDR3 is TGTGCCAGCAGCTTAGCGACCGGGGGGTGGACCGGGGAGCTGTTTTTT. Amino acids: CASSLATGGWTGELFF.